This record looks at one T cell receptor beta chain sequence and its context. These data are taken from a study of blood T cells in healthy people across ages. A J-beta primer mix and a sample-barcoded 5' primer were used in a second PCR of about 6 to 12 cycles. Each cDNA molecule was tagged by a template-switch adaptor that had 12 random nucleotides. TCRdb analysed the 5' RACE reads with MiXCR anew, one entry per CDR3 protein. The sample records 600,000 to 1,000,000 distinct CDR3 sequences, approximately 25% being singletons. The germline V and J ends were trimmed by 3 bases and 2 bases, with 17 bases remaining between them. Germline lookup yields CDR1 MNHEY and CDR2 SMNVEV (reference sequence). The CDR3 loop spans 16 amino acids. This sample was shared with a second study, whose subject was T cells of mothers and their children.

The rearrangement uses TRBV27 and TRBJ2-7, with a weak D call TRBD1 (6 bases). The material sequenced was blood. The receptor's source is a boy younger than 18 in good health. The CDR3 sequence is CASSFFRPTGPYEQYF. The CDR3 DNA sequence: TGTGCCAGCAGTTTCTTCCGCCCGACAGGACCCTACGAGCAGTACTTC.